The 30 T cell receptor beta chains below were found in one sample sequenced in a study of cytomegalovirus exposure and HLA in healthy donors. The protocol was immunoSEQ multiplex PCR, while the TCRdb copy is restricted to in-frame clones and leaves out a portion. The sample includes around 250,000 clones, nearly 90% seen only once; the top ten take around 0.34%. Sequenced input: PBMCs. The receptor source for this set is a woman in her late teens or twenties in good health and CMV-seronegative.

The CDR3 DNA reads as TGTGCCAGCAGCTCGGGGGGGCCGGGTCCCTACAATGAGCAGTTCTTC. This encodes CASSSGGPGPYNEQFF. The chain has TRBV7-3 and TRBJ2-1, with 8 bases lining up with TRBD2. V trimming: 4 bases; J trimming: 2 bases; junction bases outside the gene matches: 7. Germline V gene sequence: CDR1 SGHTA, CDR2 FQGTGA. The CDR3 consists of 16 residues. Using reference TRBV7-3 and TRBJ2-1 for the parts outside the CDR3, the full variable domain is GAGVSQTPSNKVTEKGKYVELRCDPISGHTALYWYRQSLGQGPEFLIYFQGTGAADDSGLPNDRFFAVRPEGSVSTLKIQRTERGDSAVYLCASSSGGPGPYNEQFFGPGTRLTVL.

This chain connects TRBV29-1 to TRBJ2-3; weak D call: TRBD2 (6 bases). The CDR3 is 15 amino acids. Germline V CDR1 and CDR2: SQVTM, ANQGSEA. Trimming took off 8 bases at V and 2 bases at J, with 20 bases between the two ends. CDR3 in DNA: TGCAGCACCAGCTGGCTAGCGCGACACACAGATACGCAGTATTTT. Translation gives CSTSWLARHTDTQYF.

This chain joins TRBV23-1 and TRBJ2-5; TRBD2 agrees at 8 bases. TRBV23-1 carries the ORF label, with uncertain function. This CDR3 comprises 17 residues. V shed 3 bases and J 3 bases; nucleotides not matched to a gene: 12. The CDR3 DNA sequence: TGCGCCAGCAGTCACTCCATAGCCGGGGGGGACGAAGAGACCCAGTACTTC. It codes for CASSHSIAGGDEETQYF.

In its sample, this clone was seen once. This chain links TRBV6-8 with TRBJ2-2; 7 bases are a match to TRBD1. Trimming removed 3 bases from V and 3 bases from J; junction bases left unmatched: 16. Germline V lookup: CDR1 MNHGY, CDR2 SAAAGT. CDR3 size: 19 residues. As DNA, the CDR3 is TGTGCCAGCAGTTATAGGTACAGGGGCCAGACTGAGGACACCGGGGAGCTGTTTTTT. Amino acid sequence: CASSYRYRGQTEDTGELFF.

V is TRBV7-8 and J is TRBJ1-2; 9 bases fit TRBD1. The CDR3 length is 16 residues. Trimming at V came to 3 bases and at J to 3 bases, leaving 8 bases not matched to a gene. The germline CDR1 and CDR2 sequences are SGHVS and FQNEAQ. The CDR3 region has the DNA TGTGCCAGCAGCTTTTACTACAGGGGGCCAGACTATGGCTACACCTTC. Protein: CASSFYYRGPDYGYTF.

This chain's CDR3 is CAWSFSRVGETQYF. DNA of the CDR3: TGTGCCTGGAGTTTTTCCAGGGTCGGGGAGACCCAGTACTTC. This chain joins TRBV30 and TRBJ2-5, with a weak D call TRBD1 (5 bases). This CDR3 spans 14 amino acids. From germline, CDR1 is GTSNPN and CDR2 SVGIG (reference sequence). Between the trimmed V and J ends, which lost 2 bases and 5 bases, there was a span of 15 bases.

CDR3 DNA sequence: TGTGCCAGCGCCCTATTGAACGAGCAGTTCTTC. This sequence encodes CASALLNEQFF. This chain uses TRBV2 with TRBJ2-1; D ambiguous. CDR3 length equals 11 residues. With 8 bases removed from V and 10 bases from J, the gap between germline ends came to 12 bases. Germline-derived CDR1 and CDR2 are SNHLY and FYNNEI.

The gene calls are TRBV18 and TRBJ2-1; TRBD2 matches 9 bases. This CDR3 comprises 16 residues. CDR1 is KGHSH, CDR2 LQKENI, per germline. Trimming removed 1 base from V and 3 bases from J; junction bases left unmatched: 4. CDR3 coding DNA: TGTGCCAGCTCACCACTAGCGGGGGATCTCTACAATGAGCAGTTCTTC. Protein product: CASSPLAGDLYNEQFF.

Worth noting for this clone: The junction departs from germline at one end; a sequencing error may be responsible. The J gene is TRBJ1-6, the V gene TRBV7-2; a possible D gene is TRBD1 (5 bases). Germline CDR1 and CDR2: SGHTA and FQGNSA. This CDR3 contains 14 residues. Here the CDR3 DNA reads TGTGCCAGCAGCTTGACCCCAGGGAATTCGCCCCTCCACTTT. Translated: CASSLTPGNSPLHF.

V is TRBV28 and J is TRBJ2-1; 13 bases line up with TRBD2. The CDR3 length is 17 residues. Germline assignment: CDR1 MDHEN and CDR2 SYDVKM. V dropped 6 bases and J dropped 4; count of bases not matched to a gene: 9. The CDR3 coding sequence is TGTGCCAGCAGCGTACTAGCGGGGGGGCTATTTTACAATGAGCAGTTCTTC. Protein sequence: CASSVLAGGLFYNEQFF. Full variable domain (outside the CDR3, taken from reference TRBV28 and TRBJ2-1): DVKVTQSSRYLVKRTGEKVFLECVQDMDHENMFWYRQDPGLGLRLIYFSYDVKMKEKGDIPEGYSVSREKKERFSLILESASTNQTSMYLCASSVLAGGLFYNEQFFGPGTRLTVL.

The rearrangement uses TRBV4-1 and TRBJ2-1; 8 nucleotides line up with TRBD2. This CDR3 is built from 16 residues. The V segment lost 4 bases and the J segment 3 bases; nucleotides outside the gene matches: 8. CDR1 and CDR2 from the germline V gene are MGHRA and YSYEKL. In DNA, the CDR3 is TGCGCCAGCAGCCCTCTCACCGGGACTAGCTACAATGAGCAGTTCTTC. Translated, it gives CASSPLTGTSYNEQFF.

The chain recombines TRBV27 with TRBJ2-2, with D perhaps matching TRBD2 (5 bases). CDR3 length: 18 residues. The germline gives CDR1 MNHEY, CDR2 SMNVEV (reference sequence). Trimming removed 1 base at V and 4 bases at J, with 19 bases between. CDR3 nucleotides: TGTGCCAGCAGTTTATTGGGTCCTAGGGTCGGAGGCACCGGGGAGCTGTTTTTT. Encoded protein: CASSLLGPRVGGTGELFF.

The CDR3 sequence: CASKSYNEQFF. Here the CDR3 DNA reads TGTGCCAGCAAGAGTTACAATGAGCAGTTCTTC. The chain recombines TRBV25-1 with TRBJ2-1; no reliable D call. This CDR3 spans 11 amino acids. V lost 7 bases, J lost 4 bases, and 5 bases lay in between. Germline-derived CDR1 and CDR2 are MGHDK and SYGVNS.

This clone was observed a handful of times. The gene calls are TRBV18 and TRBJ1-5, with D hard to call. CDR1 KGHSH and CDR2 LQKENI come from the germline V gene. V was shortened by 3 bases and J by 5 bases, with 8 bases between the two germline ends. The length of the CDR3 is 13 residues. CDR3 sequence (DNA): TGTGCCAGCTCACCCAGTCGGGATCAGCCCCAGCATTTT. It codes for CASSPSRDQPQHF.

DNA for the CDR3: TGCGCCAGCACCCAAACAGAACTGAACACTGAAGCTTTCTTT. Its protein is CASTQTELNTEAFF. This sequence joins TRBV5-1 and TRBJ1-1; no clear D. The germline CDR1 and CDR2 sequences are SGHRS and YFSETQ. CDR3 length: 14 residues. V was cut by 6 bases and J by 0 bases, with 12 bases left in between. Based on the CDR3 plus reference TRBV5-1 and TRBJ1-1, the full variable domain is KAGVTQTPRYLIKTRGQQVTLSCSPISGHRSVSWYQQTPGQGLQFLFEYFSETQRNKGNFPGRFSGRQFSNSRSEMNVSTLELGDSALYLCASTQTELNTEAFFGQGTRLTVV.

This clone has only a few counts. The chain uses TRBV5-4 and TRBJ1-1; 9 bases agree with TRBD1. The CDR3 extends over 15 amino acids. Germline V gene sequence: CDR1 SGHNT, CDR2 YYREEE (reference sequence). Trimming at V came to 6 bases and at J to 5 bases, leaving 11 bases not matched to a gene. In DNA, the CDR3 is TGTGCCAGCACCAAGGGACAGGGACTTAGGACTGAAGCTTTCTTT. It encodes CASTKGQGLRTEAFF.

Only one count was recorded for this clone. CDR3 protein: CASSYRDRGLGEQFF. CDR3 nucleotides: TGTGCCAGCAGCTACCGGGACAGGGGGCTTGGTGAGCAGTTCTTC. The chain couples TRBV5-6 to TRBJ2-1; 12 bases line up with TRBD1. V lost 3 bases to trimming and J lost 9 bases; unmatched junction nucleotides: 7. Per the germline V gene, CDR1 is SGHDT and CDR2 is YYEEEE. CDR3 length equals 15 residues.

V is TRBV5-8 and J is TRBJ2-3; 7 nucleotides match TRBD1. Germline-derived CDR1 and CDR2 are SGHTS and YDEGEE. The V segment lost 4 bases and the J segment 5 bases; nucleotides outside the gene matches: 10. The CDR3 runs 15 residues. Here the CDR3 DNA reads TGTGCCAGCAGCCAGATCGGGACAGATGGAGATACGCAGTATTTT. Amino acid sequence: CASSQIGTDGDTQYF. Full variable domain (rest looked up from reference TRBV5-8 and TRBJ2-3): EAGVTQSPTHLIKTRGQQATLRCSPISGHTSVYWYQQALGLGLQFLLWYDEGEERNRGNFPPRFSGRQFPNYSSELNVNALELEDSALYLCASSQIGTDGDTQYFGPGTRLTVL.

The table lists this clone with many counts. The chain links TRBV27 to TRBJ2-2; maybe TRBD1 (6 bases). CDR3 length equals 14 residues. The germline gives CDR1 MNHEY, CDR2 SMNVEV (reference sequence). The V gene lost 5 bases and the J gene lost 2 bases, with 9 bases spanning the gap. CDR3 coding DNA: TGTGCCAGCAGTCGGACAGTAAACACCGGGGAGCTGTTTTTT. Encoded protein: CASSRTVNTGELFF.

The rearrangement links TRBV30 to TRBJ2-3, with 9 nucleotides matching TRBD2. The CDR3 runs 14 residues. The germline V gene encodes CDR1 GTSNPN and CDR2 SVGIG (reference sequence). Germline trimming cut 3 bases from V and 4 bases from J; bases unmatched to any gene: 5. Here the CDR3 DNA reads TGTGCCTGGAGGCTAGCGGGGATGGCAGATACGCAGTATTTT. Translating gives CAWRLAGMADTQYF.

The V call is TRBV14, the J call TRBJ1-1, with D possibly matching TRBD1 (5 bases). This CDR3 contains 16 residues. Looked up from germline, CDR1 is SGHDN and CDR2 is FVKESK. Trimming stripped 0 bases from V and 5 bases from J, with 16 bases between. The CDR3 DNA reads TGTGCCAGCAGCCAAGACTACGGACAAGTTAAGACTGAAGCTTTCTTT. It codes for CASSQDYGQVKTEAFF.

The V and J genes are TRBV15 and TRBJ1-4; D is perhaps TRBD1 (6 bases). Germline values: CDR1 LNHNV, CDR2 YYDKDF (reference sequence). The CDR3 contains 12 residues. The germline V and J ends were trimmed by 7 bases and 5 bases, with 8 bases remaining between them. As DNA, the CDR3 is TGTGCCACCACCCAGGGGAATGAAAAACTGTTTTTT. Its translation is CATTQGNEKLFF.

V usage is TRBV2 and J usage is TRBJ2-1; tentatively, D is TRBD2 (5 bases). Trimming shortened V by 6 bases and J by 1 base, and 13 bases separated the two germline ends. The CDR3 length is 15 residues. CDR1 SNHLY and CDR2 FYNNEI come from the germline V gene. The CDR3, as DNA: TGTGCCAGCAGATTAAATCGGGAATCCTACAATGAGCAGTTCTTC. As protein: CASRLNRESYNEQFF.

V gene TRBV28 combines with J gene TRBJ1-4, with 9 bases aligning to TRBD1. The germline V gene has CDR1 MDHEN and CDR2 SYDVKM. The CDR3 loop spans 16 amino acids. Trimming took 5 bases from V and 5 from J; bases not matched to a gene: 9. CDR3 sequence (DNA): TGTGCCAGCAGTCCAGCGGGGACAGGGAGGAATGAAAAACTGTTTTTT. It yields the protein CASSPAGTGRNEKLFF.

The chain combines TRBV7-9 with TRBJ2-4; 7 bases are a match to TRBD2. This CDR3 spans 18 amino acids. The V segment lost 5 bases and the J segment 4 bases; nucleotides outside the gene matches: 17. Germline CDR1 and CDR2: SEHNR and FQNEAQ (reference sequence). CDR3 sequence: CASSPLMGGEPQKNIQYF. The DNA of the CDR3 is TGTGCCAGCAGCCCCTTGATGGGAGGGGAGCCTCAGAAAAACATTCAGTACTTC.

The chain couples TRBV30 to TRBJ1-5, with 11 bases matching TRBD1. Germline CDR1 GTSNPN, CDR2 SVGIG (reference sequence). Trimming took 2 bases from V and 6 from J; bases not matched to a gene: 6. This CDR3 contains 15 residues. For the CDR3, the DNA is TGTGCCTGGAGTCTGGGACAGGGGGTTGGTCAGCCCCAGCATTTT. Protein: CAWSLGQGVGQPQHF. Using reference TRBV30 and TRBJ1-5 for the parts outside the CDR3, the full variable domain is SQTIHQWPATLVQPVGSPLSLECTVEGTSNPNLYWYRQAAGRGLQLLFYSVGIGQISSEVPQNLSASRPQDRQFILSSKKLLLSDSGFYLCAWSLGQGVGQPQHFGDGTRLSIL.

CDR3 sequence reads: CASIMNRDTGELFF. The DNA of the CDR3 is TGTGCCAGCATAATGAACAGGGACACCGGGGAGCTGTTTTTT. V usage is TRBV19 and J usage is TRBJ2-2, with D possibly being TRBD1 (6 bases). Trimming took off 9 bases at V and 3 bases at J, with 14 bases between the two ends. Germline CDR1 reads LNHDA; CDR2 reads SQIVND (reference sequence). The CDR3 length is 14 residues.

The chain employs TRBV5-1 and TRBJ1-5, with D perhaps matching TRBD1 (5 bases). The CDR3 sequence is 15 residues long. Trimming took off 0 bases at V and 2 bases at J, with 9 bases between the two ends. The germline V gene encodes CDR1 SGHRS and CDR2 YFSETQ. For the CDR3, the DNA is TGCGCCAGCAGCTTGGGGACACCGGGCAATCAGCCCCAGCATTTT. Its protein product is CASSLGTPGNQPQHF.

The J gene is TRBJ1-1, the V gene TRBV9; D is perhaps TRBD1 (6 bases). Germline V gene lookup returns CDR1 SGDLS and CDR2 YYNGEE. Trimming took 0 bases from V and 4 from J, leaving 13 bases between them. The CDR3 length is 15 residues. DNA for the CDR3: TGTGCCAGCAGCGTAGTAGGGGGTCGAGGCACTGAAGCTTTCTTT. Translating it yields CASSVVGGRGTEAFF. Together with reference TRBV9 and TRBJ1-1, the CDR3 gives the full variable domain: DSGVTQTPKHLITATGQRVTLRCSPRSGDLSVYWYQQSLDQGLQFLIQYYNGEERAKGNILERFSAQQFPDLHSELNLSSLELGDSALYFCASSVVGGRGTEAFFGQGTRLTVV.

This chain uses TRBV7-9 with TRBJ2-1; no definite D call. The CDR3 extends over 12 amino acids. V was pared by 3 bases and J by 4 bases, with 4 bases between. From germline, CDR1 is SEHNR and CDR2 FQNEAQ (reference sequence). CDR3 protein: CASSFLYNEQFF. Here the CDR3 DNA reads TGTGCCAGCAGCTTTCTATACAATGAGCAGTTCTTC.